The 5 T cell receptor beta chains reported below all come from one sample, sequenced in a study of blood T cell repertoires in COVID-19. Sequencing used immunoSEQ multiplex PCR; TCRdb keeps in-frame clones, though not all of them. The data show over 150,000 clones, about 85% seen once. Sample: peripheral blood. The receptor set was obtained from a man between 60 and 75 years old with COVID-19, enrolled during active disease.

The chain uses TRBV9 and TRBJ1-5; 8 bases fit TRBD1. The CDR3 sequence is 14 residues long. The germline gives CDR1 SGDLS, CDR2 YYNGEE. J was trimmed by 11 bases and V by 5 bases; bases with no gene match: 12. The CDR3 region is CASSPGGGPGAQHF. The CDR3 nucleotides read TGTGCCAGCAGTCCAGGGGGCGGCCCAGGGGCCCAGCATTTT.

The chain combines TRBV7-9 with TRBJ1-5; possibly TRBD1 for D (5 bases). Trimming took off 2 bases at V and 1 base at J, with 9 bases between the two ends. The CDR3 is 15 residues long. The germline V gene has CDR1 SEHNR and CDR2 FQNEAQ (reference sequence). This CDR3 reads CASSLSGMSNQPQHF. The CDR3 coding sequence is TGTGCCAGCAGCTTATCAGGGATGAGCAATCAGCCCCAGCATTTT.

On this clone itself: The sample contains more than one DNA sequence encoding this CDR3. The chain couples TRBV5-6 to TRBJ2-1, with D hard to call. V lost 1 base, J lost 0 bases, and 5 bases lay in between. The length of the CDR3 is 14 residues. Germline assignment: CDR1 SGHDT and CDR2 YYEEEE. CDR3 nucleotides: TGTGCCAGCAGCTTGCCTGTCTCCTACAATGAGCAGTTCTTC. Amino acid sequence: CASSLPVSYNEQFF.

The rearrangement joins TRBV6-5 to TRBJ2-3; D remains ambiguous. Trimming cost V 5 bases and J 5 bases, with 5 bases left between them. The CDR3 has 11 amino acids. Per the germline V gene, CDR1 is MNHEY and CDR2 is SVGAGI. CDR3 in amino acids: CASSLRDTQYF. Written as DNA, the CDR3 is TGTGCCAGCAGTCTGAGAGATACGCAGTATTTT.

The CDR3 loop reads CASSLSEVYGYTF. The CDR3, as DNA: TGTGCCAGCAGTTTATCAGAGGTTTATGGCTACACCTTC. The chain is built from TRBV27 and TRBJ1-2; D not resolved. The CDR3 is 13 residues long. Germline-derived CDR1 and CDR2 are MNHEY and SMNVEV (reference sequence). V lost 0 bases and J lost 5, with 7 bases in between.